This TCR beta chain was captured by sequencing in a study of T cells in Graves' hyperthyroidism and ophthalmopathy. CDR1 SGHRS and CDR2 YFSETQ come from the germline V gene. This CDR3 has 15 amino acids. Amplification yielded TCR beta CDR3 regions, with RNA transcripts as the source. HTBI primers were the set used in a first-round RT-PCR of the TCR CDR3. TCRdb analysed the multiplex PCR reads with MiXCR anew, one entry per CDR3 protein. The data hold about 500,000 distinct CDR3 sequences, with 15% to 20% observed a single time. A remark on this clonotype: Its antigen is undetermined. Since a much larger clone is just one base distant, this may be a read error.

The study, taken as a whole, reports: Clonotypes that were expanded in thyroid above 0.001 mostly appeared in blood too. Progression to ophthalmopathy was predicted a median of about six months early.

Lactation, pregnancy, other autoimmune disease or uncontrolled infection excluded patients. Fresh 10 ml peripheral blood yielded PBMCs. The chain combines TRBV5-1 with TRBJ2-7; a possible D gene is TRBD1 (5 bases). The receptor was derived from a woman between 18 and 29 years old with Graves' ophthalmopathy. The sequenced sample consisted of blood. CDR3 loop: CASSLVTASSYGQYF. In DNA, the CDR3 is TGCGCCAGCAGCTTGGTGACAGCCAGCTCCTACGGGCAGTACTTC.